The 17 T cell receptor beta chains below all came from one sample that was sequenced in a study of Graves' ophthalmopathy and Graves' hyperthyroidism. RNA transcripts were the template, and TCR beta CDR3 regions were amplified from them. Investigators did first-round RT-PCR with HTBI primers, then second-round multiplex PCR. MiXCR, run by TCRdb on the multiplex PCR reads, gives a single entry per CDR3 protein. The sample holds 650,000 to 800,000 distinct CDR3 sequences, just over 40% seen once. Sequencing was done on a sample of peripheral blood. The origin of the receptors is an adult man with Graves' ophthalmopathy.

This clonotype has just a few counts. The rearrangement links TRBV20-1 to TRBJ1-3; D remains unclear. CDR1 DFQATT and CDR2 SNEGSKA come from the germline V gene (reference sequence). This CDR3 has 17 amino acids. Between the trimmed V and J ends, which lost 1 base and 0 bases, there was a span of 16 bases. The CDR3 bases are TGCAGTGCTAGAGCAAGGGTGACGGCTTACTCTGGAAACACCATATATTTT. It is translated as CSARARVTAYSGNTIYF.

This clonotype was seen repeatedly, ten times or more. The chain couples TRBV12-3 or TRBV12-4 to TRBJ1-5; D not resolved. The V gene lost 7 bases and the J gene lost 5 bases, with 21 bases spanning the gap. The CDR3 runs 16 residues. CDR3: CASMRNRFRGDQPQHF. In nucleotides, the CDR3 is TGTGCCAGCATGCGAAATAGGTTCCGTGGGGATCAGCCCCAGCATTTT.

The V call is TRBV12-3 or TRBV12-4, the J call TRBJ1-2; D might be TRBD1 (5 bases). V lost 3 bases to trimming and J lost 8 bases, with 16 bases between them. The length of the CDR3 is 14 residues. CDR3 sequence: CASSLGTGVSGYTF. The CDR3 DNA reads TGTGCCAGCAGTTTGGGGACGGGGGTGAGCGGCTACACCTTC.

There are a few counts of this clonotype. This chain connects TRBV18 to TRBJ1-2, with 9 bases matching TRBD1. CDR1 and CDR2 from the germline V gene are KGHSH and LQKENI. With 3 bases clipped from V and 9 bases from J, the junction kept 5 bases outside the gene matches. The CDR3 sequence is 13 residues long. In nucleotides, the CDR3 is TGTGCCAGCTCACCGACAGGGGGATTGAGCTACACCTTC. It is translated as CASSPTGGLSYTF.

The chain is built from TRBV19 and TRBJ1-1; 8 nucleotides agree with TRBD1. With 8 bases clipped from V and 5 bases from J, the junction kept 4 bases outside the gene matches. The CDR3 totals 12 residues. Germline V gene lookup returns CDR1 LNHDA and CDR2 SQIVND (reference sequence). This CDR3 is CASAGQGTEAFF. CDR3 sequence (DNA): TGTGCCAGTGCTGGACAGGGTACTGAAGCTTTCTTT.

The chain links TRBV12-5 to TRBJ2-7; D uncertain. V lost 5 bases and J lost 4, with 12 bases in between. The CDR3 is made up of 13 amino acids. From germline, CDR1 is LGHNT and CDR2 FRNRAP. In DNA, the CDR3 is TGTGCTAGTGGTCCCGGCAATGGATACGAGCAGTACTTC. This encodes CASGPGNGYEQYF.

This clonotype was found many times. V and J are TRBV7-8 and TRBJ2-7; no firm D call. Germline CDR1 SGHVS, CDR2 FQNEAQ. The CDR3 sequence is 15 residues long. Trimming pared 3 bases from V and 1 base from J, leaving 13 bases between. The CDR3 reads CASSFVIGRSYEQYF. CDR3 DNA sequence: TGTGCCAGCAGCTTCGTAATTGGACGGTCCTACGAGCAGTACTTC.

This clonotype has more than one count but fewer than ten. V and J are TRBV6-6 and TRBJ2-2, with 10 positions matching TRBD1. This CDR3 is 16 amino acids long. The germline V gene encodes CDR1 MNHNY and CDR2 SVGAGI (reference sequence). V lost 6 bases and J lost 1; bases outside the gene matches: 5. The CDR3, as DNA: TGTGCCAGCAGGCGTCGGACAGGGGGGAACACCGGGGAGCTGTTTTTT. Translating it yields CASRRRTGGNTGELFF.

This clonotype has at least ten counts. The chain employs TRBV20-1 and TRBJ2-5; no clear D gene. CDR1 is DFQATT and CDR2 is SNEGSKA in the germline V gene (reference sequence). This CDR3 has 11 amino acids. Trimming took 8 bases from V and 5 from J, leaving 12 bases between them. CDR3 sequence: CSTGRRETQYF. DNA for the CDR3: TGCAGTACCGGACGGCGGGAGACCCAGTACTTC.

This clonotype was observed many times. The chain links TRBV19 to TRBJ1-6; TRBD1 aligns across 10 bases. CDR3 length: 14 residues. Germline-derived CDR1 and CDR2 are LNHDA and SQIVND (reference sequence). V trimming: 4 bases; J trimming: 7 bases; junction bases outside the gene matches: 1. The CDR3 sequence: CASSRDRGNSPLHF. DNA for the CDR3: TGTGCCAGTAGTAGGGACAGGGGCAATTCACCCCTCCACTTT.

The chain recombines TRBV10-3 with TRBJ2-2, with 7 bases that match TRBD2. The V gene's germline CDR1 is ENHRY and CDR2 SYGVKD. CDR3 length: 17 residues. The CDR3 bases are TGTGCAGCCGCGGGGGTGGGGCGGGAGAGAGGTACCGGGGAGCTGTTTTTT. The encoded protein is CAAAGVGRERGTGELFF.

This clonotype turned up a few times. This chain links TRBV30 with TRBJ2-5; TRBD2 might be the D (5 bases). CDR1 and CDR2 from the germline V gene are GTSNPN and SVGIG (reference sequence). CDR3 length: 12 residues. Trimming stripped 0 bases from V and 10 bases from J, with 12 bases between. The CDR3 nucleotides are TGTGCCTGGAGTGTGGTGACCGGGGTCCAGTACTTC. This encodes CAWSVVTGVQYF. Full variable domain (rest looked up from reference TRBV30 and TRBJ2-5): SQTIHQWPATLVQPVGSPLSLECTVEGTSNPNLYWYRQAAGRGLQLLFYSVGIGQISSEVPQNLSASRPQDRQFILSSKKLLLSDSGFYLCAWSVVTGVQYFGPGTRLLVL.

J is TRBJ1-4 and V is TRBV2; no reliable D call. Germline values: CDR1 SNHLY, CDR2 FYNNEI. V was cut by 2 bases and J by 5 bases, with 15 bases left in between. The CDR3 has 16 amino acids. The CDR3 sequence: CASSERRAGGNEKLFF. The CDR3, as DNA: TGTGCCAGCAGTGAACGGAGAGCGGGAGGGAATGAAAAACTGTTTTTT. The full variable domain, with the rest looked up from reference TRBV2 and TRBJ1-4, is EPEVTQTPSHQVTQMGQEVILRCVPISNHLYFYWYRQILGQKVEFLVSFYNNEISEKSEIFDDQFSVERPDGSNFTLKIRSTKLEDSAMYFCASSERRAGGNEKLFFGSGTQLSVL.

The rearrangement joins TRBV9 to TRBJ2-5, with 8 bases matching TRBD1. Germline values: CDR1 SGDLS, CDR2 YYNGEE. The CDR3 loop spans 18 amino acids. V lost 0 bases to trimming and J lost 7 bases; unmatched junction nucleotides: 17. The CDR3: CASSVAGDLQGVEVTQYF. CDR3 bases: TGTGCCAGCAGCGTAGCTGGGGATCTACAGGGGGTAGAGGTGACCCAGTACTTC.

As concerns this clonotype: The junction and the germline gene differ at one end; a read error may be behind it. The chain recombines TRBV10-3 with TRBJ2-7, with D unresolved. The CDR3 is made up of 14 amino acids. Germline V gives CDR1 ENHRY, CDR2 SYGVKD. CDR3 sequence (DNA): TGTGCCAGCAGTTTTTCCCCCAGCTACTACGAGCAGTGCTTC. This codes for CASSFSPSYYEQCF.

CDR3 sequence reads: CSAHKIPGQAINQPQHF. In DNA form, the CDR3 reads TGCAGTGCTCATAAAATACCGGGACAGGCGATCAATCAGCCCCAGCATTTT. The chain has TRBV20-1 and TRBJ1-5, with 8 bases lining up with TRBD1. CDR3 length: 17 residues. Trimming took 5 bases from V and 3 from J; bases not matched to a gene: 15. Germline loops: CDR1 DFQATT, CDR2 SNEGSKA (reference sequence).

Of note for this clonotype: This may stem from a read error, because a much larger clone lies one nucleotide away. Here the CDR3 DNA reads TGTGCCAGCAGCCCATGGACAGGGTGGGTCGGCTTCACCTTC. Its translation is CASSPWTGWVGFTF. The V and J genes are TRBV7-8 and TRBJ1-2, with 8 bases identical to TRBD1. The V gene's germline CDR1 is SGHVS and CDR2 FQNEAQ. The length of the CDR3 is 14 residues.